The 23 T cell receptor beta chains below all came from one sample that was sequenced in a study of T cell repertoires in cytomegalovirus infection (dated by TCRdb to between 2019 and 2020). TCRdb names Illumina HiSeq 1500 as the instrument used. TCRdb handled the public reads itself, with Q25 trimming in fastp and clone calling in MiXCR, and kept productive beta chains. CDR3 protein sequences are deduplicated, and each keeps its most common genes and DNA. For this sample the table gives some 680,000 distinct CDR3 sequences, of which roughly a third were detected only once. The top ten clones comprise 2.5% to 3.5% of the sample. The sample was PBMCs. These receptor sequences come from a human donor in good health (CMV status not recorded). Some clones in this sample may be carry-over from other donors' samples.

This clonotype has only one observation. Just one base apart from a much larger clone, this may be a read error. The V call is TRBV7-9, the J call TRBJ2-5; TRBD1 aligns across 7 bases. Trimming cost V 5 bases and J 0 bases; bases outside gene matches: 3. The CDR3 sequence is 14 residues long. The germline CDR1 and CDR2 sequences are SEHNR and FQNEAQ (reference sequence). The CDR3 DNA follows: TGTGCCAGCAGCCACGGACAGGACCAAGAGACCCAGTACTTC. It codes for CASSHGQDQETQYF.

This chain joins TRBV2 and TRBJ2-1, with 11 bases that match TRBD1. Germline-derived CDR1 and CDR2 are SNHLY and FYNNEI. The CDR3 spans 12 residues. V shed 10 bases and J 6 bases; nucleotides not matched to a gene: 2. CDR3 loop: CAIGTGGNEQFF. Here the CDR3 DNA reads TGTGCCATTGGGACAGGGGGCAATGAGCAGTTCTTC.

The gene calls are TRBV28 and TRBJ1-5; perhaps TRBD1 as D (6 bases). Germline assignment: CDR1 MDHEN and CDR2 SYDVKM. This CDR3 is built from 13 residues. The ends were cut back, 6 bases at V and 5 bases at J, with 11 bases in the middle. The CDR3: CASSGQTYQPQHF. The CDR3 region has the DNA TGTGCCAGCAGCGGACAGACATATCAGCCCCAGCATTTT. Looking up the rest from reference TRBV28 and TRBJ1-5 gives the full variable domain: DVKVTQSSRYLVKRTGEKVFLECVQDMDHENMFWYRQDPGLGLRLIYFSYDVKMKEKGDIPEGYSVSREKKERFSLILESASTNQTSMYLCASSGQTYQPQHFGDGTRLSIL.

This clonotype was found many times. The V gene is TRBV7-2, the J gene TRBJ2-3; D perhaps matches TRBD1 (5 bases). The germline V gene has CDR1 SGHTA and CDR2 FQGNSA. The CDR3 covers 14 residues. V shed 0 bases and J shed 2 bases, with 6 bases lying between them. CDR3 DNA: TGTGCCAGCAGCTTAGCGGGGCCCACAGATACGCAGTATTTT. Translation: CASSLAGPTDTQYF.

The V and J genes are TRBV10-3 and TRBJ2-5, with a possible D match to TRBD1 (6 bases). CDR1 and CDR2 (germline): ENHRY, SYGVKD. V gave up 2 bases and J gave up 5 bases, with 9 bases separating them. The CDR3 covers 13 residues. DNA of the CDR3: TGTGCCATCAGTGAGGGACAGTGGGAGACCCAGTACTTC. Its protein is CAISEGQWETQYF.

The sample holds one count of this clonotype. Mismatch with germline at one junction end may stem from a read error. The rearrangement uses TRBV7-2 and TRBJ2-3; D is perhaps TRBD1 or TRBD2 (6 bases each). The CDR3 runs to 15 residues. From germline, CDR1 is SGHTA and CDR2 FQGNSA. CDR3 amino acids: CASSLRGASTDTQYW. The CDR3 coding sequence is TGTGCCAGCAGCTTAAGGGGGGCCAGCACAGATACGCAGTATTGG.

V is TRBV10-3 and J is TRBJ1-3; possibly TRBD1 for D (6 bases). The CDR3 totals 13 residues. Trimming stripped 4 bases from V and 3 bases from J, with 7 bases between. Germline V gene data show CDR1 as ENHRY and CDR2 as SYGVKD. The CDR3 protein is CAISGTDGNTIYF. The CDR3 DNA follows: TGTGCCATCAGTGGGACAGATGGAAACACCATATATTTT.

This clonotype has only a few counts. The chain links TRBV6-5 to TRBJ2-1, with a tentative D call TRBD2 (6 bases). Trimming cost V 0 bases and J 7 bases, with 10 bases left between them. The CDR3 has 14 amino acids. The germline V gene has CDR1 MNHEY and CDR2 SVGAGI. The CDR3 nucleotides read TGTGCCAGCAGTTACTCGGGGAGGTGGAATGAGCAGTTCTTC. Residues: CASSYSGRWNEQFF.

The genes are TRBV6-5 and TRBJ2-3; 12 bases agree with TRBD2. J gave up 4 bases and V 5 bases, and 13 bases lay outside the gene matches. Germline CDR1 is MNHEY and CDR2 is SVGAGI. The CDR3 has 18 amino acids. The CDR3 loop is CASSAPPGLAGPADTQYF. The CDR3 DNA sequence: TGTGCCAGCAGTGCTCCCCCTGGACTAGCGGGACCCGCAGATACGCAGTATTTT.

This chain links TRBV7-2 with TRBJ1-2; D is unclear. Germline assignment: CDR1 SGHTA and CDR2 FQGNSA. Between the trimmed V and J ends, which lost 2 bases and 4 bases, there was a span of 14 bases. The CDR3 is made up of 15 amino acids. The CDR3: CASSLPGGGIYGYTF. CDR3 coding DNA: TGTGCCAGCAGCTTACCCGGCGGAGGGATCTATGGCTACACCTTC.

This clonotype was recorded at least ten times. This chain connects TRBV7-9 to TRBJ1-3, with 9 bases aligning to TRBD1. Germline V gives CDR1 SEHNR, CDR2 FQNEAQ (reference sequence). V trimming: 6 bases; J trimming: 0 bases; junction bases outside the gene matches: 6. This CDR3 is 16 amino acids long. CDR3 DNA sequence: TGTGCCAGCAGTCTTCGGACAGGGGTCTCTGGAAACACCATATATTTT. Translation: CASSLRTGVSGNTIYF.

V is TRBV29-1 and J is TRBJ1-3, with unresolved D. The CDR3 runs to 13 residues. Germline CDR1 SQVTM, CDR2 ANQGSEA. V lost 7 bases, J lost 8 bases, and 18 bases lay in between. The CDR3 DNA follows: TGCAGCGCCCTACTTTGGCCGCGGGACACCATATATTTT. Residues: CSALLWPRDTIYF.

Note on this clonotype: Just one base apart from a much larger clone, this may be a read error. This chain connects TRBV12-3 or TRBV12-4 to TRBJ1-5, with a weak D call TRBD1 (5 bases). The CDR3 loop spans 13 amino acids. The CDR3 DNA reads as TGTGCCAGCAGTTCCAGGGAATCTCAGCCCAAGCATTTT. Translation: CASSSRESQPKHF.

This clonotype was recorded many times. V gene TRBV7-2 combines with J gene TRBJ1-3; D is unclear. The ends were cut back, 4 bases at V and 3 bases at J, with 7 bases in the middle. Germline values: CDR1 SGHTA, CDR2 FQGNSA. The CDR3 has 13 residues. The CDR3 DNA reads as TGTGCCAGCAGCTCGTCAGGTGGAAACACCATATATTTT. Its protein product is CASSSSGGNTIYF.

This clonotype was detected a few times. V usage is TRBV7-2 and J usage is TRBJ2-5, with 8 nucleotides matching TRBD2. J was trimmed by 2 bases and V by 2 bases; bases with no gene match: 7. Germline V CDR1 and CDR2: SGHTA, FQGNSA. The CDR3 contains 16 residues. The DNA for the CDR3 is TGTGCCAGCAGCTTACATCCGGGACTAGGGCAAGAGACCCAGTACTTC. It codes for CASSLHPGLGQETQYF.

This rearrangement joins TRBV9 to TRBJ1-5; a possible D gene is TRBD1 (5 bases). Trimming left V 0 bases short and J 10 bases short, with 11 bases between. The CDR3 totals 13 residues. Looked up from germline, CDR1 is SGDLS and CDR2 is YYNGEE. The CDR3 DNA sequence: TGTGCCAGCAGCGTAGTCCCAGGGTCCCCCCAGCATTTT. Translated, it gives CASSVVPGSPQHF. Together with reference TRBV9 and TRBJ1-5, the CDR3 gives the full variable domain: DSGVTQTPKHLITATGQRVTLRCSPRSGDLSVYWYQQSLDQGLQFLIQYYNGEERAKGNILERFSAQQFPDLHSELNLSSLELGDSALYFCASSVVPGSPQHFGDGTRLSIL.

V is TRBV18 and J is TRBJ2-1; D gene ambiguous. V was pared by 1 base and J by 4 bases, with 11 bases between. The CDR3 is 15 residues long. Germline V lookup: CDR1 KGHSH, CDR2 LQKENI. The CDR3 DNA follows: TGTGCCAGCTCACCACAAACCCCTATGTACAATGAGCAGTTCTTC. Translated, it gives CASSPQTPMYNEQFF.

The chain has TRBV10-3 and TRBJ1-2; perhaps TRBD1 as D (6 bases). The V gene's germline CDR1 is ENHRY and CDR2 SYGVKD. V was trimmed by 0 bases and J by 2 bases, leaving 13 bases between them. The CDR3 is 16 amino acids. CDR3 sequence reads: CAISESNRVGNYGYTF. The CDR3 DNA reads TGTGCCATCAGTGAGTCGAACAGGGTTGGGAACTATGGCTACACCTTC.

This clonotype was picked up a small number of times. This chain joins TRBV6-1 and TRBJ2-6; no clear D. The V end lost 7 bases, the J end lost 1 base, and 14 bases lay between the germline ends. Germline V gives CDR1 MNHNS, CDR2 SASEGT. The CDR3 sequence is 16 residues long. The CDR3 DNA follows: TGTGCCAGCACCCTGACGGCCCTTTCTGGGGCCAACGTCCTGACTTTC. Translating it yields CASTLTALSGANVLTF.

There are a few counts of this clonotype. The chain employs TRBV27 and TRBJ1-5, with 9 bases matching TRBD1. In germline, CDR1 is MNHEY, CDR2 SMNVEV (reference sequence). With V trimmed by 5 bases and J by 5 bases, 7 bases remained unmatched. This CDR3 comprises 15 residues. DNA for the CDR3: TGTGCCAGCAGTCCGGGGGACAGGGCCTATCAGCCCCAGCATTTT. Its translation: CASSPGDRAYQPQHF.

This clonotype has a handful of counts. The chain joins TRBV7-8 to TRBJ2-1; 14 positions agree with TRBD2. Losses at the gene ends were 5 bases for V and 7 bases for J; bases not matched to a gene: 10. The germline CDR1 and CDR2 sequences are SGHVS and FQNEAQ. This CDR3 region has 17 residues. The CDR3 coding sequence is TGTGCCAGCAGCCCCCGACCGGGACTAGCGGGAGTGAATGAGCAGTTCTTC. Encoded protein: CASSPRPGLAGVNEQFF.

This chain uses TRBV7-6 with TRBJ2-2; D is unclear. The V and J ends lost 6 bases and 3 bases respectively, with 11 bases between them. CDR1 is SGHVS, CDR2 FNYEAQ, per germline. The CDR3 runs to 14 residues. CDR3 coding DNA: TGTGCCAGCAGACCTCAGGCGGACACCGGGGAGCTGTTTTTT. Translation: CASRPQADTGELFF. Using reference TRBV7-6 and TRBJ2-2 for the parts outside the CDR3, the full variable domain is GAGVSQSPRYKVTKRGQDVALRCDPISGHVSLYWYRQALGQGPEFLTYFNYEAQQDKSGLPNDRFSAERPEGSISTLTIQRTEQRDSAMYRCASRPQADTGELFFGEGSRLTVL.

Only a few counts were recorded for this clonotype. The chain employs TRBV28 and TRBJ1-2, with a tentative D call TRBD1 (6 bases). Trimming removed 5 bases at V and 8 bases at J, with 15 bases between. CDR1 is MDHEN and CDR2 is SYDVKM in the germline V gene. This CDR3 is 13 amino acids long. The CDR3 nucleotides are TGTGCCAGCAGTCCCACGGACAGTTGGGGCTACACCTTC. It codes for CASSPTDSWGYTF.